The clone carrying this T cell receptor (beta chain) appeared a few times. These data come from a study of blood T cell repertoires in COVID-19. Overall study context: Sites in the United States, Italy and Spain provided acute and convalescent COVID-19 samples. T cells, B-cell-depleted T cells, or PBMCs provided the cDNA or gDNA that served as material.

Patients from Seattle were sampled longitudinally, starting during active infection. CDR1 and CDR2 (germline): SGHTA, FQGNSA. This CDR3 spans 13 amino acids. Trimming pared 2 bases from V and 7 bases from J, leaving 9 bases between. The repertoire was sequenced with immunoSEQ multiplex PCR; TCRdb's copy has only in-frame clones and lacks some. The sample carries 150,000 to 200,000 clones, 84% recorded once. The sequence was obtained from a woman aged 70-85 years with COVID-19, enrolled during active disease. This chain connects TRBV7-2 to TRBJ2-4; possible D gene TRBD1, 5 bases. Sequencing was done on a sample of peripheral blood. The CDR3: CASSLTGGNIQYF. In DNA, the CDR3 is TGTGCCAGCAGCTTAACAGGTGGGAACATTCAGTACTTC.